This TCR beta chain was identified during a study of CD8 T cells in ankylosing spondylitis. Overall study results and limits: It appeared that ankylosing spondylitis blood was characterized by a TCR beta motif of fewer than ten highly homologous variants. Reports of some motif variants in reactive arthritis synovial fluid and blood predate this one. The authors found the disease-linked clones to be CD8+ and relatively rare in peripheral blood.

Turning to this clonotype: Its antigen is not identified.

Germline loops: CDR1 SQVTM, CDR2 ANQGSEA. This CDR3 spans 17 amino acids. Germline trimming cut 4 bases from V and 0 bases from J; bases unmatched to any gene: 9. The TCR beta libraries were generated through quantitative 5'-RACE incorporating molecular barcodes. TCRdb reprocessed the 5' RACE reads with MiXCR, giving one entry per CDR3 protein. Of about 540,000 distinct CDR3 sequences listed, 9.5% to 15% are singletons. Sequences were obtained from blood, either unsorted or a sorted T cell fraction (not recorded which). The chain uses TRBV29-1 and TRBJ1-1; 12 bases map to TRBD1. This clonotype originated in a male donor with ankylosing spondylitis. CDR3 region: CSVADGDRGPMNTEAFF. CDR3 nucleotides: TGCAGCGTTGCCGACGGGGACAGGGGGCCCATGAACACTGAAGCTTTCTTT.